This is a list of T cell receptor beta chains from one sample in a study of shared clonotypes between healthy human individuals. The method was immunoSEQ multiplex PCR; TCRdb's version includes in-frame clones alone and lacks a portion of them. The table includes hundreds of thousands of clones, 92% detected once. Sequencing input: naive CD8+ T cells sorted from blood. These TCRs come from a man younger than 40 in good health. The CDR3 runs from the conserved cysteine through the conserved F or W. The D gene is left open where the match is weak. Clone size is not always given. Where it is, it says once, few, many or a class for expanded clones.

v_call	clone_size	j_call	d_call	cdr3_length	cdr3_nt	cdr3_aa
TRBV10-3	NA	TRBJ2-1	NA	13	TGTGCCATCAGCGGAAGGACAGTCGATGAGCAGTTCTTC	CAISGRTVDEQFF
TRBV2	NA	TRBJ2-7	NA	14	TGTGCCAGCAGTGATGAGGCTAGAACCTACGAGCAGTACTTC	CASSDEARTYEQYF
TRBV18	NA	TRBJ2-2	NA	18	TGTGCCAGCTCACCTTTCCCCGGTGCGGAGACGAACACCGGGGAGCTGTTTTTT	CASSPFPGAETNTGELFF
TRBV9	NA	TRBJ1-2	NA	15	TGTGCCAGCAGCCCTGGAGCGCCCGCCACCCCTGGCTACACCTTC	CASSPGAPATPGYTF
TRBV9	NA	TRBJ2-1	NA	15	TGTGCCAGCAGCGTAGACGGGAGTCCACACATTGAGCAGTTCTTC	CASSVDGSPHIEQFF
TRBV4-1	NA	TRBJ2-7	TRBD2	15	TGCGCCAGCAGCCAAGCGGCTAGCGGATCCTACGAGCAGTACTTC	CASSQAASGSYEQYF
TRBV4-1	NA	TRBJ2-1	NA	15	TGCGCCAGCAGCCAAGTTGAGGGCCAAAACAATGAGCAGTTCTTC	CASSQVEGQNNEQFF
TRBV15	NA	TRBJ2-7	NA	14	TGTGCCACCAGCAGAGAGGGGGTTCAGGGCGAGCAGTACTTC	CATSREGVQGEQYF
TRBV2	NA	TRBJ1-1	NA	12	TGTGCCGGGGGAAGGGGGGTCACTGAAGCTTTCTTT	CAGGRGVTEAFF
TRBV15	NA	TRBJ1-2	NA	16	TGTGCCACCAGCAAAGAAAGGCCCGGGACAAACTATGGCTACACCTTC	CATSKERPGTNYGYTF
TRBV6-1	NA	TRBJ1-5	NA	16	TGTGCCAGCAGTGAATCTTTTTGGGTCTCCAATCAGCCCCAGCATTTT	CASSESFWVSNQPQHF
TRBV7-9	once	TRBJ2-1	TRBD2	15	TGTGCCAGCAGCTTCTTGGCGGGAGGTCTCAATGAGCAGTTCTTC	CASSFLAGGLNEQFF
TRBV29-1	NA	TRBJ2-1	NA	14	TGCAGCGTTGGTGGGCGGGATTTCAACAATGAGCAGTTCTTC	CSVGGRDFNNEQFF
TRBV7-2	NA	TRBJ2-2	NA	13	TGTGCCAGCAGCTCCACGAACACCGGGGAGCTGTTTTTT	CASSSTNTGELFF
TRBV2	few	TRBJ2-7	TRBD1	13	TGTGCCAGCAGTGGACAGGGGGCCTACGAGCAGTACTTC	CASSGQGAYEQYF
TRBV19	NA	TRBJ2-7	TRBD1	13	TGTGCCACTCAGCCGAGGACAGGGTCCGAGCAGTACTTC	CATQPRTGSEQYF
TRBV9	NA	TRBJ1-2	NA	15	TGTGCCAGCAGCAGGGGTATGGAGGGAATACGTGGCTACACCTTC	CASSRGMEGIRGYTF
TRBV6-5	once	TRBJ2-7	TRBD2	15	TGTGCCAGCACCCGACTAGCGGGGGGCTCCTACGAGCAGTACTTC	CASTRLAGGSYEQYF
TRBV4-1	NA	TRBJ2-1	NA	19	TGCGCCAGCAGCCAAGATGTCCTCCCCGGGACCCGACTTTACAATGAGCAGTTCTTC	CASSQDVLPGTRLYNEQFF
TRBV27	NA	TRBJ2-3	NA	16	TGTGCCAGCAGTTTAGTGGCCCAATGGGGCACAGATACGCAGTATTTT	CASSLVAQWGTDTQYF
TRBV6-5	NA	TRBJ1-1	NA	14	TGTGCCAGCAACTGGGGGGTCCACGAGACTGAAGCTTTCTTT	CASNWGVHETEAFF
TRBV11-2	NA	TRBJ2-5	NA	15	TGTGCCAGCAGCTTAGTATGGGGGGCCCAAGAGACCCAGTACTTC	CASSLVWGAQETQYF
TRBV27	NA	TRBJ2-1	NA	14	TGTGCCAGCAGTTCCGGGACACGATACAATGAGCAGTTCTTC	CASSSGTRYNEQFF
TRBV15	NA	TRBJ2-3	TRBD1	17	TGTGCCACCAGCAGAGACGGTGGGACAGGGAGCACAGATACGCAGTATTTT	CATSRDGGTGSTDTQYF
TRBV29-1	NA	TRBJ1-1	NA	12	TGCAGCGTGAGGACGGGGGGCACTGAAGCTTTCTTT	CSVRTGGTEAFF
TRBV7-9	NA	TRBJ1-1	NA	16	TGTGCCAGCAGCCTCCCGCCGAACGGGGCGAACACTGAAGCTTTCTTT	CASSLPPNGANTEAFF
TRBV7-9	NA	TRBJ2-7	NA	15	TGTGCCAGCAGCTCCGATACGAGCGGGTGGTACGAGCAGTACTTC	CASSSDTSGWYEQYF
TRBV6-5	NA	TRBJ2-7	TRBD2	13	TGTGCCAGCAGCAGGGACTATAGTTACGAGCAGTACTTC	CASSRDYSYEQYF
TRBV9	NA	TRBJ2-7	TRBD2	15	TGTGCCAGCAGCCCCCGGACTAGCGGGAGGCACGAGCAGTACTTC	CASSPRTSGRHEQYF
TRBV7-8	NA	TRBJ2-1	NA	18	TGTGCCAGCAGTCCTACGGGGGCAGGGGGGTTTGAATACAATGAGCAGTTCTTC	CASSPTGAGGFEYNEQFF
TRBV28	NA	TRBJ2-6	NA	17	TGTGCCAGCAGTTTAGTGGATGAGGGCTCCGGGGCCAACGTCCTGACTTTC	CASSLVDEGSGANVLTF
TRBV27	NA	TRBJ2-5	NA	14	TGTGCCAGCAGCCCCGGAACAGTCGAAGAGACCCAGTACTTC	CASSPGTVEETQYF
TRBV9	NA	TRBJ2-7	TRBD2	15	TGTGCCAGCAGCGCCACCGGCGGCGGGAGTTCCGAGCAGTACTTC	CASSATGGGSSEQYF
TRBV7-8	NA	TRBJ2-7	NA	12	TGTGCCAGCAGCCCAGGCCGCTACGAGCAGTACTTC	CASSPGRYEQYF
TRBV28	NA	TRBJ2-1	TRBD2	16	TGTGCCAGCAGGGTGACTAGCGGGAGCTCCTACAATGAGCAGTTCTTC	CASRVTSGSSYNEQFF
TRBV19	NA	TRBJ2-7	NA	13	TGTGCCAGTAGTATTGGGGGAACCTACGAGCAGTACTTC	CASSIGGTYEQYF
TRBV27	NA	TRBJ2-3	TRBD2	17	TGTGCCAGCGCGGGACTAGCGGGGGGGACACACACAGATACGCAGTATTTT	CASAGLAGGTHTDTQYF
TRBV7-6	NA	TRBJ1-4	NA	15	TGTGCCAGCAGCTTAGAGCCGGGGGCGGGTGAAAAACTGTTTTTT	CASSLEPGAGEKLFF
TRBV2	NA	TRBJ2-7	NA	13	TGTGCCAGCAGTCAGGGGAGCTCCTACGAGCAGTACTTC	CASSQGSSYEQYF
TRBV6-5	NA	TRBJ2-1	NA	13	TGTGCCAGCAGTTACATCCTCGGGCGTGAGCAGTTCTTC	CASSYILGREQFF
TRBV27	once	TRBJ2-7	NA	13	TGTGCCAGCAGCCAGACAAATTCCTACGAGCAGTACTTC	CASSQTNSYEQYF
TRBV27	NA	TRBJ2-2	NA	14	TGTGCCAGCAGGACAGACCTAAACACCGGGGAGCTGTTTTTT	CASRTDLNTGELFF
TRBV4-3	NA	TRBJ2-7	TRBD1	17	TGCGCCAGCAGCCAAGATTATTTAGGGGGCAGGGGCTACGAGCAGTACTTC	CASSQDYLGGRGYEQYF
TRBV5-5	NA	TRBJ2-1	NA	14	TGTGCCAGCAGCTTTACTTTTACGTACAATGAGCAGTTCTTC	CASSFTFTYNEQFF
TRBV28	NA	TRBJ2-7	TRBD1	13	TGTGCCAGCCACCCCGGGACAGCCTACGAGCAGTACTTC	CASHPGTAYEQYF
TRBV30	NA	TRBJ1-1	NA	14	TGTGCCTGGAGTTTAACAGGGAGGAACACTGAAGCTTTCTTT	CAWSLTGRNTEAFF
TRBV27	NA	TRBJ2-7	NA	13	TGTGCCAGCAGTTTCGAGAGTTCGAGCGAGCAGTACTTC	CASSFESSSEQYF
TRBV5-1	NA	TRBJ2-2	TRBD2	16	TGCGCCAGTAGCGGGACTAGCCATATGTTCACCGGGGAGCTGTTTTTT	CASSGTSHMFTGELFF
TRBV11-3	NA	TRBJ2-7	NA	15	TGTGCCAGCAAAAGAGGAGGGAGGCCCTCTTGCGAGCAGTACTTC	CASKRGGRPSCEQYF
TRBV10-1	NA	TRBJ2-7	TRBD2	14	TGCGCCAGCAGTGACGGACTAGCCTCCTACGAGCAGTACTTC	CASSDGLASYEQYF
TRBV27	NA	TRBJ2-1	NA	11	TGTGCCAGCAGTTTATCTGGTGAGCAGTTCTTC	CASSLSGEQFF